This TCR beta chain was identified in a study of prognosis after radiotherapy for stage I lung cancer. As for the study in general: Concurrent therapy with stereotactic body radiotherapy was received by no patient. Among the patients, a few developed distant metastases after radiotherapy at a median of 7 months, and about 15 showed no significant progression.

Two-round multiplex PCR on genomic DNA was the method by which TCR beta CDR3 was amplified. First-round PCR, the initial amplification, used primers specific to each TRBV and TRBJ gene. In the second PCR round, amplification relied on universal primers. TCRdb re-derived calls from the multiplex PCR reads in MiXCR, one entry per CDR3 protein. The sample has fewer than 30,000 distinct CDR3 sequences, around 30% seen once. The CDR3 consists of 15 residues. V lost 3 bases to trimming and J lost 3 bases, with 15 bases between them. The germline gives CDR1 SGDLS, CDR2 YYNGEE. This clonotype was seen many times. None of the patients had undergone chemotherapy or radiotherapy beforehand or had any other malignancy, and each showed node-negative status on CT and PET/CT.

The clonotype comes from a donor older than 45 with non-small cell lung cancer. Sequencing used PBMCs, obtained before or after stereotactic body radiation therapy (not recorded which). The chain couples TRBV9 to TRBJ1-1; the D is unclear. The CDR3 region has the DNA TGTGCCAGCAGCGAGTTCGGGGTAGCTGACACTGAAGCTTTCTTT. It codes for CASSEFGVADTEAFF.